This T cell receptor (beta chain) was observed in a study of neurological immune-mediated disorders. Study observations and caveats: It was HTLV-1-associated myelopathy that showed the most TCR clonal expansion, while multiple sclerosis showed the least, falling below healthy controls.

Synthesis of cDNA was performed by 5'RACE using 10-nucleotide random UMIs. MiXCR was run by TCRdb on the 5' RACE reads, yielding one entry per CDR3 protein. This table has roughly 80,000 distinct CDR3 sequences, roughly 9.5% appearing once. Ten or more counts support this clonotype. Its antigen remains unknown. Serving as healthy controls were blood bank volunteers based in Maryland, USA. Sequencing was performed on PBMCs. The source is a man aged 45-60 years in good health.

In nucleotides, the CDR3 is TGTGCCAGCAGCCCCCTCGGGACACAAAGGATAACGCAGTATTTT. Protein sequence: CASSPLGTQRITQYF. This rearrangement joins TRBV28 to TRBJ2-3; possible D gene TRBD1, 6 bases. The CDR3 is 15 residues long. Germline V gene data show CDR1 as MDHEN and CDR2 as SYDVKM. Trimming took off 6 bases at V and 9 bases at J, with 22 bases between the two ends.